The 15 T cell receptor beta chains below were found in one sample sequenced in a study of T cell repertoires in cytomegalovirus infection (dated 2019 in TCRdb). Sequencing relied on an Illumina HiSeq 1500. In-frame beta chains were kept once TCRdb had trimmed the public reads at Q25 with fastp and called clones with MiXCR. Each CDR3 protein appears once, grouped with its most common genes and DNA. Counted in this sample were 180,000 or so distinct CDR3 sequences; about a sixth of them appeared once. The ten largest clones take up roughly a quarter of the sample. The specimen was CD8+ T cells from PBMCs. The source is a human donor in good health (CMV status not recorded). Some clones in this sample may be carry-over from other donors' samples.

The chain has TRBV6-2 or TRBV6-3 and TRBJ2-5; D may be TRBD1 or TRBD2 (5 bases each). Germline CDR1 reads MNHEY; CDR2 reads SVGEGT. The CDR3 runs to 14 residues. V was pared by 6 bases and J by 5 bases, with 16 bases between. The CDR3 protein is CASRESLWGETQYF. The CDR3, as DNA: TGTGCCAGCAGAGAATCCCTATGGGGGGAGACCCAGTACTTC.

This clonotype was counted only a few times. The chain carries TRBV12-3 or TRBV12-4 and TRBJ2-1; TRBD2 is a possible D gene (5 bases). With 3 bases removed from V and 0 bases from J, the gap between germline ends came to 6 bases. CDR3 size: 14 residues. CDR3 amino acids: CASSFEGSYNEQFF. The CDR3 nucleotides read TGTGCCAGCAGTTTCGAGGGCTCCTACAATGAGCAGTTCTTC.

J is TRBJ1-5 and V is TRBV28; tentative D call: TRBD1 (6 bases). Germline V gene lookup returns CDR1 MDHEN and CDR2 SYDVKM. V was shortened by 4 bases and J by 6 bases, with 13 bases between the two germline ends. The CDR3 runs 14 residues. DNA of the CDR3: TGTGCCAGCAGTTCCCCTCAGGGGACTCAGCCCCAGCATTTT. Residues: CASSSPQGTQPQHF.

The V and J genes are TRBV4-1 and TRBJ2-3; 16 bases map to TRBD2. Germline V CDR1 and CDR2: MGHRA, YSYEKL. The trim removed 2 bases at V and 1 base at J, leaving 6 bases unmatched. CDR3 length equals 19 residues. CDR3 nucleotide sequence: TGCGCCAGCAGCCAACCCGGGACTAGCGGGGGGGTTGGCACAGATACGCAGTATTTT. Translating gives CASSQPGTSGGVGTDTQYF.

V gene TRBV11-3 combines with J gene TRBJ2-7; D is ambiguous. Germline V gene data show CDR1 as SGHNT and CDR2 as YENEEA. Trimming took 1 base from V and 1 from J, leaving 14 bases between them. The CDR3 covers 16 residues. CDR3 amino acids: CASSLGSLVSSYEQYF. The CDR3 DNA follows: TGTGCCAGCAGCTTAGGATCCCTCGTGAGTTCCTACGAGCAGTACTTC.

This clonotype was seen a handful of times. V and J are TRBV28 and TRBJ2-2; unclear D gene. The CDR3 loop spans 14 amino acids. Germline CDR1 MDHEN, CDR2 SYDVKM. V shed 4 bases and J shed 4 bases, with 10 bases lying between them. DNA of the CDR3: TGTGCCAGCAGTTATAGGTTCTCCACCGGGGAGCTGTTTTTT. It yields the protein CASSYRFSTGELFF.

The CDR3 nucleotides read TGTGCCAGCAGCCAAAGCGTCGGGTTTAACACTGAAGCTTTCTTT. It is translated as CASSQSVGFNTEAFF. This rearrangement joins TRBV7-2 to TRBJ1-1, with D uncertain. The CDR3 totals 15 residues. V lost 5 bases to trimming and J lost 2 bases, with 15 bases between them. Per the germline V gene, CDR1 is SGHTA and CDR2 is FQGNSA.

The rearrangement uses TRBV6-2 or TRBV6-3 and TRBJ2-7, with TRBD2 as a possible D gene (6 bases). This CDR3 comprises 11 residues. CDR1 is MNHEY and CDR2 is SVGEGT in the germline V gene. Between the trimmed V and J ends, which lost 6 bases and 6 bases, there was a span of 9 bases. The CDR3 sequence is CASSAGGEQYF. CDR3 nucleotide sequence: TGTGCCAGCAGCGCCGGGGGCGAGCAGTACTTC.

The chain links TRBV4-1 to TRBJ2-6; D is undetermined. Germline V gives CDR1 MGHRA, CDR2 YSYEKL. The CDR3 length is 16 residues. V lost 0 bases, J lost 1 base, and 7 bases lay in between. In nucleotides, the CDR3 is TGCGCCAGCAGCCAAGATAGGATTTCTGGGGCCAACGTCCTGACTTTC. It codes for CASSQDRISGANVLTF.

V gene TRBV7-8 combines with J gene TRBJ1-6, with D perhaps TRBD1 (6 bases). V was clipped by 5 bases and J by 3 bases, with 14 bases between them. The CDR3 is made up of 16 amino acids. Germline assignment: CDR1 SGHVS and CDR2 FQNEAQ. CDR3 sequence (DNA): TGTGCCAGCAGCCCCGAGGGGGGTGACTATAATTCACCCCTCCACTTT. Amino acid sequence: CASSPEGGDYNSPLHF.

This clonotype has only a few counts. The V and J genes are TRBV7-9 and TRBJ1-3; D may be TRBD1 (5 bases). This CDR3 comprises 16 residues. CDR1 and CDR2 (germline): SEHNR, FQNEAQ (reference sequence). Trimming pared 2 bases from V and 4 bases from J, leaving 15 bases between. CDR3 in DNA: TGTGCCAGCAGCTTACCGGTGGACAAACAAGGAAACACCATATATTTT. Encoded protein: CASSLPVDKQGNTIYF.

The table lists this clonotype with a few counts. J is TRBJ2-7 and V is TRBV25-1; no clear D gene. Germline V CDR1 and CDR2: MGHDK, SYGVNS. The CDR3 totals 14 residues. The V gene lost 5 bases and the J gene lost 0 bases, with 11 bases spanning the gap. The CDR3 spells CASSNNVFSYEQYF. CDR3 DNA: TGTGCCAGCAGTAACAACGTTTTCTCCTACGAGCAGTACTTC.

CDR3 amino acids: CASSDRGAIHYNEQFF. The CDR3 DNA sequence: TGTGCCAGCAGTGATCGGGGGGCCATCCACTACAATGAGCAGTTCTTC. The chain links TRBV25-1 to TRBJ2-1; weak D call: TRBD2 (7 bases). This CDR3 is 16 amino acids long. Germline CDR1 and CDR2: MGHDK and SYGVNS. Between the trimmed V and J ends, which lost 3 bases and 3 bases, there was a span of 15 bases.

The genes are TRBV7-9 and TRBJ2-5; D ambiguous. The germline V gene encodes CDR1 SEHNR and CDR2 FQNEAQ (reference sequence). Trimming took off 6 bases at V and 2 bases at J, with 13 bases between the two ends. The CDR3 loop spans 14 amino acids. The CDR3 loop reads CASSSRTIQETQYF. CDR3 sequence (DNA): TGTGCCAGCAGTTCCCGGACCATTCAAGAGACCCAGTACTTC.

The rearrangement links TRBV4-1 to TRBJ2-1, with D tentatively TRBD1 (6 bases). V dropped 4 bases and J dropped 0 bases, with 13 bases sitting between them. CDR1 is MGHRA and CDR2 is YSYEKL in the germline V gene. The CDR3 contains 16 residues. The DNA of the CDR3 is TGCGCCAGCAGCCTCCGGGTAGGGGGCTCCTACAATGAGCAGTTCTTC. Its protein is CASSLRVGGSYNEQFF.